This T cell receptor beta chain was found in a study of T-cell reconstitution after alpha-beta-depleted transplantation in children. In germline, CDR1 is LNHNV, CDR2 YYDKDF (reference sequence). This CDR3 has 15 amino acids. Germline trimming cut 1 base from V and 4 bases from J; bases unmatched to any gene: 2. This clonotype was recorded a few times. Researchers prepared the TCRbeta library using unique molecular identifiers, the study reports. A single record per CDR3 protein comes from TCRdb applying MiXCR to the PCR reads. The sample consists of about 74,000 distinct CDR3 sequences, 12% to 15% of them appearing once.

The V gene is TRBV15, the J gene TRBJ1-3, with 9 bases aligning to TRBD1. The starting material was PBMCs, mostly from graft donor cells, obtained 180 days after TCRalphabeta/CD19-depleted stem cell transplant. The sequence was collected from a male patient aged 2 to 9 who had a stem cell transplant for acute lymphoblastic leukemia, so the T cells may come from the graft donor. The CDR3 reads CATSRGQGEGNTIYF. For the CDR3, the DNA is TGTGCCACCAGCAGAGGACAGGGGGAAGGAAACACCATATATTTT.